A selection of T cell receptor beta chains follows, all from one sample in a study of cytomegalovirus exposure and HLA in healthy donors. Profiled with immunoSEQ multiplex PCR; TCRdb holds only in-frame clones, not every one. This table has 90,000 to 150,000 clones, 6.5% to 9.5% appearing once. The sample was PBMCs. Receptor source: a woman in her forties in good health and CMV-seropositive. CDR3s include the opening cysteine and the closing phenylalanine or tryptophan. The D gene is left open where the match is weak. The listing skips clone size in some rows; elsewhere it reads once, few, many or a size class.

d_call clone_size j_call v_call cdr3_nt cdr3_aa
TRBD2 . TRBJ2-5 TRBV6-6 TGTGCCAGCAGTTTGCTAGCGGGGTCACAAGAGACCCAGTACTTC CASSLLAGSQETQYF
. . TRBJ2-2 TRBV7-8 TGTGCCAGCAGCTTAGCTCGGGACACCCCCAGGGGGGCCACCGGGGAGCTGTTTTTT CASSLARDTPRGATGELFF
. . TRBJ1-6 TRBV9 TGTGCCAGCAGCGTAGAGGGGAATCCTAATTCACCCCTCCACTTT CASSVEGNPNSPLHF
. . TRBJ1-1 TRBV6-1 TGTGCCAGCAGTCGGGGGGTTGAGGCTTTCTTT CASSRGVEAFF
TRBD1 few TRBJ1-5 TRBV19 TGTGCCAGTAGTACCCCAGGGGGTGATCAGCCCCAGCATTTT CASSTPGGDQPQHF
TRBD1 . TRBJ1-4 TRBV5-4 TGTGCCAGCAGCAAGGGGGCGACAGGGTATGAAAAACTGTTTTTT CASSKGATGYEKLFF
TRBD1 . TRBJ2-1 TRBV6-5 TGTGCCAGCAGCTTCGGGACAGGGGTCGATGAGCAGTTCTTC CASSFGTGVDEQFF
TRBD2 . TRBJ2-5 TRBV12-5 TGTGCTAGTGGTTTCGGCGGGGGAAAACAAGAGACCCAGTACTTC CASGFGGGKQETQYF
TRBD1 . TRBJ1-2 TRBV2 TGTGCCAGCAGTGAAGTCCTCGACAGGGAAGAGGGCTACACCTTC CASSEVLDREEGYTF
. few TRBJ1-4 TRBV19 TGTGCCAGTAGTATCGTAAGCAGGTTAGCTAATGAAAAACTGTTTTTT CASSIVSRLANEKLFF
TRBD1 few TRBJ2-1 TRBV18 TGTGCCAGCTCAAGGACAGGGGGCGAAGGGAATGAGCAGTTCTTC CASSRTGGEGNEQFF
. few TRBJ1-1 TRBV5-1 TGCGCCAGCAGCAATACGGTGAACACTGAAGCTTTCTTT CASSNTVNTEAFF
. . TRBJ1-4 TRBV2 TGTGCCAGCAGTGACCATGGACGCGGGGAAAAACTGTTTTTT CASSDHGRGEKLFF
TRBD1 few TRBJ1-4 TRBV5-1 TGCGCCAGCAGGGCCGGGACAGGGGCTGAAAAACTGTTTTTT CASRAGTGAEKLFF
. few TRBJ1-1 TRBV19 TGTGCCAGTAGCGAGCGGGACCGAGAAGCTTTCTTT CASSERDREAFF
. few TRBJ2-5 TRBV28 TGTGCCAGCAGTTTAGCTAGGCAGGGAAAAGGACGAGAGACCCAGTACTTC CASSLARQGKGRETQYF
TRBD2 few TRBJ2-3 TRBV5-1 TGCGCCAGCAGCTTGGTGGCGGGGGGGGCAGATACGCAGTATTTT CASSLVAGGADTQYF
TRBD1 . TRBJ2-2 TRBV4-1 TGCGCCAGCAGCCCGGGACAGGGAGCCACCGGGGAGCTGTTTTTT CASSPGQGATGELFF
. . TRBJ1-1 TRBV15 TGTGCCACCAGCAGAGATCGGAGGGGCGCCTCTGAAGCTTTCTTT CATSRDRRGASEAFF
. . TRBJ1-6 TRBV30 TGTGCCTGGAGTGTACGGTATTCACCCCTCCACTTT CAWSVRYSPLHF
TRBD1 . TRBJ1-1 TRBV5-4 TGTGCCAGCAGCCTACCGGGACAGGGGAAGAACACTGAAGCTTTCTTT CASSLPGQGKNTEAFF
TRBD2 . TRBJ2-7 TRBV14 TGTGCCAGCAGCCAACTCGGACTAGCGGGCCACCAAACCTACGAGCAGTACTTC CASSQLGLAGHQTYEQYF
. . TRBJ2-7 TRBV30 TGTGCCTGGAGTTTACAGACCTCCTACGAGCAGTACTTC CAWSLQTSYEQYF
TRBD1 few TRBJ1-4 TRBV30 TGTGCCGTACAGGGGGGTCGGGATGAAAAACTGTTTTTT CAVQGGRDEKLFF
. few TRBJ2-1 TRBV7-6 TGTGCCAGCAGCTTAGGCAGAAATGAGCAGTTCTTC CASSLGRNEQFF
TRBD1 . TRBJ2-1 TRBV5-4 TGTGCCAGCAGTCGCGGACAGGGATACAATGAGCAGTTCTTC CASSRGQGYNEQFF
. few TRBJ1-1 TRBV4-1 TGCGCCAGCAGCCCCTCTGCGGTGGTCACTGAAGCTTTCTTT CASSPSAVVTEAFF
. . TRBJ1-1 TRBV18 TGTGCCAGCTCACCGAGGGGGGGCGGGACTGAAGCTTTCTTT CASSPRGGGTEAFF
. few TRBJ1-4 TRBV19 TGTGCCAGTAGTATTCCCGAGGCAGAAAAACTGTTTTTT CASSIPEAEKLFF
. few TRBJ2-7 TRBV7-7 TGTGCCAGCAGCTTCGGCAGGGGGGACGAGCAGTACTTC CASSFGRGDEQYF
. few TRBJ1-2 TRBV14 TGTGCCAGCAGCCAAGAACAGGGTCTCAACTATGGCTACACCTTC CASSQEQGLNYGYTF
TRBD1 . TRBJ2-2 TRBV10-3 TGTGCCATCAGTGTCCGACAGGGGAAAACCGGGGAGCTGTTTTTT CAISVRQGKTGELFF
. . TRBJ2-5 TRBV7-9 TGTGCCAGCAGCCCGTACCAAGAGACCCAGTACTTC CASSPYQETQYF
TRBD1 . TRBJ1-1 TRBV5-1 TGCGCCAGCAGCTTGGACAGGGGGCGAAGGGCTTTCTTT CASSLDRGRRAFF
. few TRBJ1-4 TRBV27 TGTGCCAGCAGTCTCAGGGAAGGTAATGAAAAACTGTTTTTT CASSLREGNEKLFF
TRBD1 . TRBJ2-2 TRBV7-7 TGTGCCAGCAGCTCGACCATCGGATCAGGGGGTGTCGGGGAGCTGTTTTTT CASSSTIGSGGVGELFF
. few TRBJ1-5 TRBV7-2 TGTGCCAGCAGCCCTCGACAGCATAGCAATCAGCCCCAGCATTTT CASSPRQHSNQPQHF
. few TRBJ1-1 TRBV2 TGTGCCAGCAGTGGGGGCCGAAACGCTTTCTTT CASSGGRNAFF
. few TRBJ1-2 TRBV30 TGTGCCTGGAGAGATACCGGGGGAGGAGGCTACACCTTC CAWRDTGGGGYTF
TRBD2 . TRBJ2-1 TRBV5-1 TGCGCCAGCAGCGAACACGGGACTAGGACGCTCTTC CASSEHGTRTLF
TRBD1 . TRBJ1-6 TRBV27 TGTGCCAGCAGTTTTGTTGGGACAGGCACCATTAATTCACCCCTCCACTTT CASSFVGTGTINSPLHF
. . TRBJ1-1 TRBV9 TGTGCCAGCAGCGTGGGACCGGCCGGGGGGAACACTGAAGCTTTCTTT CASSVGPAGGNTEAFF
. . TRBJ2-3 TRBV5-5 TGTGCCAGCAGCGCGGGATCTTCTAGCACAGATACGCAGTATTTT CASSAGSSSTDTQYF
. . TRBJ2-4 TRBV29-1 TGCAGCGCGGTCAGGGGAAACATTCAGTACTTC CSAVRGNIQYF
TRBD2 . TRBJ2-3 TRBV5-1 TGCGCCAGCAGTTCAGCGGGGGCGACAGATACGCAGTATTTT CASSSAGATDTQYF
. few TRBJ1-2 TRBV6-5 TGTGCCAGCAGTTACGAAAGGGGCCGGGGGGGCTACACCTTC CASSYERGRGGYTF
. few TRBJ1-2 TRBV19 TGTGCCAGTAGTATGACAGGATCCTATGGCTACACCTTC CASSMTGSYGYTF
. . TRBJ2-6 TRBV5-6 TGTGCCAGCAGCCTTTTACAGGTCTCTGGGGCCAACGTCCTGACTTTC CASSLLQVSGANVLTF
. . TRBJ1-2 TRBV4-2 TGTGCCAGCAGCCAAGAGGGGGCCCAGGCTAACTATGGCTACACCTTC CASSQEGAQANYGYTF
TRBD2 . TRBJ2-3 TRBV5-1 TGCGCCAGCAGCTTGGATAGCGGGGGGGCCGGTTCCGCAGATACGCAGTATTTT CASSLDSGGAGSADTQYF
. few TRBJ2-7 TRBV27 TGTGCCAGCAGTCCTACAGTCTACGAGCAGTACTTC CASSPTVYEQYF
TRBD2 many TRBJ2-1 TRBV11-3 TGTGCCAGCAGCTTAGGCAGTAGCGGGAGATACAATGAGCAGTTCTTC CASSLGSSGRYNEQFF
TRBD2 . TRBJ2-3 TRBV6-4 TGTGCCAGCAGCGCTTACCCCGGGGGGGCGAAGGGCACAGATACGCAGTATTTT CASSAYPGGAKGTDTQYF
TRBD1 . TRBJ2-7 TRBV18 TGTGCCAGCTCACCCGGACAGGGTGCGACCTACGAGCAGTACTTC CASSPGQGATYEQYF